This entry lists 19 T cell receptor beta chains sequenced from one sample in a study of vaccination and CD4 T cells after COVID-19 (dated by TCRdb to the early 2020s). No antigen is known for these receptors. In light of the paper, this sample's treatment or condition label describes: approximately nine-day PBMC culture with coronavirus spike peptide pools or control peptides (ViraFEST assay). The receptor library was made with PCR. Data came from an Illumina iSeq 100. At the Johns Hopkins FTIC core, DNA from the cultured CD4+ T cells underwent TCR sequencing with the Oncomine TCR Beta short-read assay. TCRdb's own reprocessing of the public reads used fastp at Q25 and MiXCR and kept productive beta chains. Here each entry gathers all rows of one CDR3 protein and keeps the most common genes and DNA. This sample comprises about 15,000 distinct CDR3 sequences, roughly 54% of them detected only once. 12% of the sample comes from the top ten.

The material sequenced was CD4+ T cells from blood, cultured in vitro. The receptors derive from a human donor who had recovered from COVID-19.

The chain has TRBV19 and TRBJ2-1; D is unclear. The CDR3 runs to 8 residues. Trimming took 7 bases from V and 12 from J, leaving 4 bases between them. Germline V gives CDR1 LNHDA, CDR2 SQIVND (reference sequence). This chain's CDR3 is CASKVQFF. CDR3 DNA: TGTGCCAGTAAGGTGCAGTTCTTC.

This clonotype has only a few counts. The V call is TRBV24-1, the J call TRBJ2-2, with D perhaps matching TRBD2 (7 bases). The germline V and J ends were trimmed by 2 bases and 4 bases, with 16 bases remaining between them. Germline V gene lookup returns CDR1 KGHDR and CDR2 SFDVKD. This CDR3 spans 17 amino acids. The CDR3 loop reads CATSDSKRGGSTGELFF. Here the CDR3 DNA reads TGTGCCACCAGTGATTCGAAGAGGGGGGGTAGCACCGGGGAGCTGTTTTTT.

The chain is built from TRBV12-3 or TRBV12-4 and TRBJ2-2; no reliable D call. The CDR3 runs 11 residues. V was cut by 5 bases and J by 8 bases, with 6 bases left in between. This CDR3 is CASSILGELFF. The CDR3 DNA reads as TGTGCCAGCAGTATATTGGGGGAGCTGTTTTTT.

This clonotype showed up just a few times. The V gene is TRBV20-1, the J gene TRBJ2-3; 7 bases agree with TRBD1. Germline CDR1 DFQATT, CDR2 SNEGSKA (reference sequence). Trimming at V came to 1 base and at J to 2 bases, leaving 6 bases not matched to a gene. The CDR3 totals 15 residues. CDR3 amino acids: CSARGLGQYTDTQYF. The CDR3 nucleotides are TGCAGTGCTAGAGGTTTGGGACAGTACACAGATACGCAGTATTTT.

J is TRBJ2-2 and V is TRBV19; 11 bases are shared with TRBD1. The V and J ends lost 5 bases and 3 bases, in that order; junction bases with no gene match: 8. The CDR3 consists of 17 residues. Germline V gene data show CDR1 as LNHDA and CDR2 as SQIVND (reference sequence). CDR3 protein: CASSRRTGGKDTGELFF. CDR3 in DNA: TGTGCCAGTAGTCGACGGACAGGGGGCAAGGACACCGGGGAGCTGTTTTTT.

The table lists this clonotype with a few counts. This sequence joins TRBV11-3 and TRBJ1-2; perhaps TRBD1 as D (5 bases). Trimming took off 2 bases at V and 6 bases at J, with 16 bases between the two ends. The CDR3 is made up of 15 amino acids. CDR1 and CDR2 from the germline V gene are SGHNT and YENEEA. In DNA, the CDR3 is TGTGCCAGCAGCTTAACCTGGGGGGACGAGAATGGCTACACCTTC. Translating it yields CASSLTWGDENGYTF. Complete variable domain (other parts from reference TRBV11-3 and TRBJ1-2): EAGVVQSPRYKIIEKKQPVAFWCNPISGHNTLYWYLQNLGQGPELLIRYENEEAVDDSQLPKDRFSAERLKGVDSTLKIQPAELGDSAVYLCASSLTWGDENGYTFGSGTRLTVV.

The rearrangement links TRBV11-3 to TRBJ2-7, with D tentatively TRBD1 (5 bases). The V gene's germline CDR1 is SGHNT and CDR2 YENEEA. CDR3 length: 16 amino acids. V shed 5 bases and J shed 5 bases, with 22 bases lying between them. The CDR3 here is CASSDQSTAGPDEQYF. CDR3 nucleotide sequence: TGTGCCAGCAGCGACCAGAGCACGGCAGGGCCAGACGAGCAGTACTTC.

This clonotype was seen a few times. The chain is built from TRBV7-8 and TRBJ2-1; no definite D call. CDR1 SGHVS and CDR2 FQNEAQ come from the germline V gene. Trimming cost V 2 bases and J 0 bases, with 8 bases left between them. The CDR3 is 15 residues long. The CDR3 reads CASSLSWDSYNEQFF. CDR3 coding DNA: TGTGCCAGCAGCTTATCGTGGGACTCCTACAATGAGCAGTTCTTC.

CDR3 sequence (DNA): TGTGCCAGCAGTGAAAACGGACTGTTAAGGGGCGTTCAGTACTTC. Translated, it gives CASSENGLLRGVQYF. The chain has TRBV6-1 and TRBJ2-4, with D perhaps given as TRBD1 or TRBD2 (5 bases each). The V gene's germline CDR1 is MNHNS and CDR2 SASEGT. The V end was cut by 2 bases, the J end by 11 bases, with 19 bases between. The CDR3 extends over 15 amino acids.

The CDR3 bases are TGTGCCATCAGTGACGGGAGCTCTGGAAACACCATATATTTT. This sequence encodes CAISDGSSGNTIYF. This rearrangement joins TRBV10-3 to TRBJ1-3; D remains ambiguous. The CDR3 has 14 amino acids. Trimming shortened V by 3 bases and J by 0 bases, and 6 bases separated the two germline ends. Germline V gene lookup returns CDR1 ENHRY and CDR2 SYGVKD.

The chain recombines TRBV7-2 with TRBJ2-5; D perhaps matches TRBD2 (5 bases). The CDR3 has 15 residues. The V gene lost 5 bases and the J gene lost 2 bases, with 15 bases spanning the gap. Germline assignment: CDR1 SGHTA and CDR2 FQGNSA. In DNA form, the CDR3 reads TGTGCCAGCAGCCTAGTGGCGGGTCCTCAAGAGACCCAGTACTTC. It codes for CASSLVAGPQETQYF.

The V and J genes are TRBV19 and TRBJ2-1; no firm D call. This CDR3 has 13 residues. V gave up 4 bases and J gave up 4 bases, with 8 bases separating them. Germline-derived CDR1 and CDR2 are LNHDA and SQIVND (reference sequence). CDR3 residues: CASSTEVYNEQFF. The CDR3 DNA reads TGTGCCAGTAGTACCGAGGTATACAATGAGCAGTTCTTC.

This clonotype has a handful of counts. The chain combines TRBV6-4 with TRBJ2-5; D call uncertain. V was trimmed by 4 bases and J by 2 bases, leaving 11 bases between them. Looked up from germline, CDR1 is MRHNA and CDR2 is SNTAGT. The CDR3 spans 14 residues. CDR3 nucleotides: TGTGCCAGCAGTGTTCCCCGGCCTCAAGAGACCCAGTACTTC. The encoded protein is CASSVPRPQETQYF.

This clonotype turned up a few times. V usage is TRBV6-1 and J usage is TRBJ2-5, with TRBD2 identical over 15 bases. The CDR3 sequence is 18 residues long. CDR1 and CDR2 from the germline V gene are MNHNS and SASEGT. J was trimmed by 2 bases and V by 6 bases; bases with no gene match: 10. This CDR3 reads CASRWGTSGRTSQETQYF. The CDR3 DNA follows: TGTGCCAGCAGGTGGGGGACTAGCGGGAGGACATCGCAAGAGACCCAGTACTTC.

The V and J genes are TRBV11-1 and TRBJ2-2; a weak D match, TRBD2 (6 bases). The V and J ends lost 3 bases and 3 bases respectively, with 17 bases between them. There are 17 residues in the CDR3. Per germline, CDR1 SGHAT and CDR2 FQDESV (reference sequence). The CDR3 loop is CASSLDGGVMDTGELFF. The CDR3 nucleotides are TGTGCCAGCAGCTTGGACGGGGGTGTAATGGACACCGGGGAGCTGTTTTTT.

This sequence joins TRBV20-1 and TRBJ2-7; no firm D call. V was trimmed by 0 bases and J by 0 bases, leaving 15 bases between them. The CDR3 extends over 16 amino acids. Germline V gives CDR1 DFQATT, CDR2 SNEGSKA (reference sequence). Written as DNA, the CDR3 is TGCAGTGCTAGAGATCGACGGTCCCAAAGCTCCTACGAGCAGTACTTC. It translates to CSARDRRSQSSYEQYF.

J is TRBJ1-2 and V is TRBV6-2 or TRBV6-3, with 9 bases fitting TRBD1. Germline V lookup: CDR1 MNHEY, CDR2 SVGEGT. V was clipped by 4 bases and J by 4 bases; unmatched bases: 4. The length of the CDR3 is 14 residues. CDR3: CASSSTGGGYGYTF. Here the CDR3 DNA reads TGTGCCAGCAGTTCCACAGGGGGCGGCTATGGCTACACCTTC.

The V call is TRBV20-1, the J call TRBJ1-2; 8 bases align to TRBD1. Germline V CDR1 and CDR2: DFQATT, SNEGSKA (reference sequence). The trim removed 6 bases at V and 7 bases at J, leaving 10 bases unmatched. This CDR3 spans 13 amino acids. The CDR3 loop reads CSARGQEYGGYTF. CDR3 nucleotide sequence: TGCAGTGCCCGGGGACAGGAGTATGGTGGCTACACCTTC.

Only a few counts were recorded for this clonotype. The V and J genes are TRBV2 and TRBJ1-2; D is ambiguous. The CDR3 spans 12 residues. In germline, CDR1 is SNHLY, CDR2 FYNNEI. Trimming took off 7 bases at V and 2 bases at J, with 8 bases between the two ends. In DNA, the CDR3 is TGTGCCAGCACCGGGGTAAACTATGGCTACACCTTC. Residues: CASTGVNYGYTF. Using reference TRBV2 and TRBJ1-2 for the parts outside the CDR3, the full variable domain is EPEVTQTPSHQVTQMGQEVILRCVPISNHLYFYWYRQILGQKVEFLVSFYNNEISEKSEIFDDQFSVERPDGSNFTLKIRSTKLEDSAMYFCASTGVNYGYTFGSGTRLTVV.